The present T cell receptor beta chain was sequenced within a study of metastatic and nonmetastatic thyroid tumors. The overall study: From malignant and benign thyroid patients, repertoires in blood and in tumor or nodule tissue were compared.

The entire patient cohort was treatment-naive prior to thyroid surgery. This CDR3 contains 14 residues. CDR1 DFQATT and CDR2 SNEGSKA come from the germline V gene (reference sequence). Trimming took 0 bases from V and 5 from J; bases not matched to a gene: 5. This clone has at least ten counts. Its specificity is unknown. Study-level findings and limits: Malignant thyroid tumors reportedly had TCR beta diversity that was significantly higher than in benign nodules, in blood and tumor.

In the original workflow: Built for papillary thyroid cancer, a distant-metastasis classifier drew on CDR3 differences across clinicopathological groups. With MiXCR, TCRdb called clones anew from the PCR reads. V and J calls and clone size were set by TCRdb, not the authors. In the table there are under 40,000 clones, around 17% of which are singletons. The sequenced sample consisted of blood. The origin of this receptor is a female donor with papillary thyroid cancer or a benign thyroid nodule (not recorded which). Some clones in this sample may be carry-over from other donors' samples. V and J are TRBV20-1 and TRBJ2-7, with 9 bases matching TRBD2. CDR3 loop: CSAREGGRGDEQYF. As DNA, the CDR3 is TGCAGTGCTAGAGAAGGCGGGAGGGGAGACGAGCAGTACTTC.